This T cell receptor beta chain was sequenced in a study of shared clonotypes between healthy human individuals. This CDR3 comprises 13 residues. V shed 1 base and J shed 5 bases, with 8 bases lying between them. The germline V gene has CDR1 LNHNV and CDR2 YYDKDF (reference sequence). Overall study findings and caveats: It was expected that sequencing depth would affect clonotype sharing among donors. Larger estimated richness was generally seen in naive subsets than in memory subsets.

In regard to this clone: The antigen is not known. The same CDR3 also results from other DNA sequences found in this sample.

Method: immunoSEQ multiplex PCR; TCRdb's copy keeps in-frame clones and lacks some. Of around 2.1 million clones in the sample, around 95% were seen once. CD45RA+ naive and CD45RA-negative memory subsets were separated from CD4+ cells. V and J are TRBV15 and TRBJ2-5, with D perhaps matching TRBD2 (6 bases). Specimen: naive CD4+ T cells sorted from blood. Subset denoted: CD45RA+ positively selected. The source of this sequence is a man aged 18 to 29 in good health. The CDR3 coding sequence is TGTGCCACCAGCAGAGGGCGGGGTGAGACCCAGTACTTC. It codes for CATSRGRGETQYF.